The 13 T cell receptor beta chains in this list originate from one sample, sequenced in a study of T cells in Graves' hyperthyroidism and ophthalmopathy. Template material for amplifying TCR beta CDR3 regions consisted of RNA transcripts. The HTBI primer set was used in a first-round RT-PCR of the TCR CDR3. One entry per CDR3 protein, called by TCRdb with MiXCR from the multiplex PCR reads. Of around 290,000 distinct CDR3 sequences listed, around 15% are singletons. Sequencing input: blood. The receptors derive from a woman in her sixties or seventies with Graves' ophthalmopathy.

There are a few counts of this clonotype. CDR3 protein: CASSQLAVSYNEQFF. CDR3 bases: TGTGCCAGCAGTCAGCTAGCGGTATCCTACAATGAGCAGTTCTTC. This rearrangement joins TRBV6-1 to TRBJ2-1; 7 nucleotides agree with TRBD2. Germline V gene data show CDR1 as MNHNS and CDR2 as SASEGT. The CDR3 length is 15 residues. V trimming: 5 bases; J trimming: 1 base; junction bases outside the gene matches: 5.

The table lists this clonotype with many counts. The V and J genes are TRBV15 and TRBJ1-2, with 8 bases matching TRBD1. J gave up 9 bases and V 0 bases, and 6 bases lay outside the gene matches. Germline V gene data show CDR1 as LNHNV and CDR2 as YYDKDF (reference sequence). This CDR3 has 14 amino acids. The CDR3 DNA sequence: TGTGCCACCAGCAGAGATCCTCAGGGGGCGCGCTACACCTTC. Translated: CATSRDPQGARYTF.

In this sample, this clonotype turned up a few times. The rearrangement links TRBV6-1 to TRBJ2-3; 9 positions match TRBD2. This CDR3 comprises 17 residues. Germline loops: CDR1 MNHNS, CDR2 SASEGT. V shed 4 bases, J shed 8 bases, and the junction held 16 bases outside the gene matches. The CDR3 nucleotides read TGTGCCAGCAGTGGGCCGAGGGCGGGGGGGCCGGGGGGTACGCAGTATTTT. Translated: CASSGPRAGGPGGTQYF.

This clonotype was detected many times. The CDR3 sequence is CASSSSRVQETQYF. For the CDR3, the DNA is TGTGCCAGCAGCTCTTCCAGGGTCCAAGAGACCCAGTACTTC. This sequence joins TRBV7-2 and TRBJ2-5; possibly TRBD1 for D (5 bases). The CDR3 loop spans 14 amino acids. Germline CDR1 and CDR2: SGHTA and FQGNSA. The germline V and J ends were trimmed by 4 bases and 1 base, with 10 bases remaining between them.

This clonotype has ten or more counts. V gene TRBV5-6 combines with J gene TRBJ1-5; D is ambiguous. The CDR3 spans 15 residues. The V end lost 0 bases, the J end lost 3 bases, and 10 bases lay between the germline ends. Germline CDR1 SGHDT, CDR2 YYEEEE. CDR3 amino acids: CASSLARDYNQPQHF. The CDR3 nucleotides read TGTGCCAGCAGCTTGGCCCGGGATTACAATCAGCCCCAGCATTTT.

The sample holds many counts of this clonotype. V usage is TRBV28 and J usage is TRBJ2-7, with a tentative D call TRBD1 (6 bases). CDR1 and CDR2 from the germline V gene are MDHEN and SYDVKM. Deletions cut 0 bases from V and 2 bases from J, with 8 bases between. The CDR3 consists of 14 residues. The CDR3 here is CASSLWGDTYEQYF. CDR3 bases: TGTGCCAGCAGTTTATGGGGGGACACCTACGAGCAGTACTTC.

This chain connects TRBV5-6 to TRBJ1-3, with TRBD1 as a possible D gene (6 bases). Germline CDR1 and CDR2: SGHDT and YYEEEE. The CDR3 runs 17 residues. The V and J ends lost 3 bases and 2 bases respectively, with 18 bases between them. The CDR3 loop is CASSSPPGGKAGNTIYF. The CDR3 DNA sequence: TGTGCCAGCAGCTCCCCCCCGGGGGGCAAGGCTGGAAACACCATATATTTT.

Ten or more counts support this clonotype. This CDR3 reads CASSFTDTQYF. The CDR3 DNA follows: TGTGCCAGCAGCTTCACAGATACGCAGTATTTT. V is TRBV7-2 and J is TRBJ2-3; D is unresolved. Germline-derived CDR1 and CDR2 are SGHTA and FQGNSA. CDR3 length: 11 residues. With 3 bases removed from V and 2 bases from J, the gap between germline ends came to 0 bases.

As regards this clonotype: A much larger clone sits a single nucleotide away, making a read error possible. The J gene is TRBJ2-7, the V gene TRBV7-8; 9 bases fit TRBD1. The V segment lost 4 bases and the J segment 9 bases; nucleotides outside the gene matches: 16. Germline V gives CDR1 SGHVS, CDR2 FQNEAQ. The length of the CDR3 is 16 residues. The CDR3 DNA reads as TGTGCCAGCAGCTCGCTCCGAGGACAGGGGTGCGGTGGGCAGTACTTC. The encoded protein is CASSSLRGQGCGGQYF.

In this sample, this clonotype turned up many times. The gene calls are TRBV5-1 and TRBJ2-7, with TRBD1 matching 10 bases. V was clipped by 4 bases and J by 5 bases; unmatched bases: 6. Per the germline V gene, CDR1 is SGHRS and CDR2 is YFSETQ. The CDR3 extends over 14 amino acids. The CDR3 nucleotides read TGCGCCAGCAGCGAGGGACAGGGGAAGAACGAGCAGTACTTC. Translated: CASSEGQGKNEQYF.

The CDR3 protein is CASSFGFNSPLHF. The DNA of the CDR3 is TGTGCCAGCAGTTTCGGTTTTAATTCACCCCTCCACTTT. This chain uses TRBV12-3 or TRBV12-4 with TRBJ1-6; D is undetermined. The germline V and J ends were trimmed by 3 bases and 6 bases, with 6 bases remaining between them. CDR3 length: 13 residues.

The sample holds many counts of this clonotype. V usage is TRBV20-1 and J usage is TRBJ1-2; 8 bases line up with TRBD1. Trimming took 6 bases from V and 4 from J; bases not matched to a gene: 4. Germline V gene data show CDR1 as DFQATT and CDR2 as SNEGSKA (reference sequence). CDR3 length: 12 amino acids. For the CDR3, the DNA is TGCAGTGCCACCACAGGGGGCTATGGCTACACCTTC. Its protein product is CSATTGGYGYTF.

The chain combines TRBV25-1 with TRBJ1-3; the D is unclear. Trimming removed 6 bases from V and 2 bases from J, with 17 bases in between. The length of the CDR3 is 16 residues. Per the germline V gene, CDR1 is MGHDK and CDR2 is SYGVNS. Written as DNA, the CDR3 is TGTGCCAGCAGAAGGCAGGTCTCAGTGGCTGGAAACACCATATATTTT. Translation: CASRRQVSVAGNTIYF.